These 28 T cell receptor beta chains were sequenced from one sample in a study of cytomegalovirus exposure and HLA in healthy donors. Data came from immunoSEQ multiplex PCR; TCRdb stores just in-frame clones and leaves some out. The data show some 110,000 clones, about nine tenths seen once. Input material: PBMCs. The source is a man aged 18 to 30 in good health and CMV-seronegative.

The V gene is TRBV18, the J gene TRBJ2-1; 8 bases are a match to TRBD1. Losses at the gene ends were 8 bases for V and 3 bases for J; bases not matched to a gene: 9. The length of the CDR3 is 15 residues. CDR1 is KGHSH and CDR2 is LQKENI in the germline V gene. The CDR3 region has the DNA TGTGCCAGCACAAAGGAGGGACAGGACTACAATGAGCAGTTCTTC. The encoded protein is CASTKEGQDYNEQFF.

The chain carries TRBV7-7 and TRBJ2-7; 7 nucleotides line up with TRBD1. The CDR3 is 13 residues long. V was clipped by 2 bases and J by 7 bases; unmatched bases: 5. Germline CDR1 reads SSHAT; CDR2 reads FNYEAQ (reference sequence). The CDR3 here is CASSLTGVGEQYF. DNA for the CDR3: TGTGCCAGCAGCTTAACAGGGGTGGGGGAGCAGTACTTC. Full variable domain (missing parts from reference TRBV7-7 and TRBJ2-7): GAGVSQSPRYKVTKRGQDVTLRCDPISSHATLYWYQQALGQGPEFLTYFNYEAQPDKSGLPSDRFSAERPEGSISTLTIQRTEQRDSAMYRCASSLTGVGEQYFGPGTRLTVT.

The chain has TRBV5-6 and TRBJ1-6; the D gene is possibly TRBD1 (5 bases). V lost 1 base, J lost 5 bases, and 10 bases lay in between. The CDR3 spans 15 residues. CDR1 and CDR2 (germline): SGHDT, YYEEEE. The CDR3 bases are TGTGCCAGCAGCTTGTTGTCGGGGGATAATTCACCCCTCCACTTT. It is translated as CASSLLSGDNSPLHF.

The chain links TRBV4-1 to TRBJ2-5, with D possibly being TRBD2 (6 bases). Germline CDR1 is MGHRA and CDR2 is YSYEKL. The CDR3 covers 13 residues. V shed 5 bases and J shed 5 bases, with 12 bases lying between them. The CDR3 sequence is CASSLAGMETQYF. CDR3 sequence (DNA): TGCGCCAGCAGCTTGGCGGGGATGGAGACCCAGTACTTC.

This clone has only one observation. The chain recombines TRBV7-6 with TRBJ2-1; no definite D call. The CDR3 spans 17 residues. V lost 2 bases and J lost 6, with 20 bases in between. Germline V gene lookup returns CDR1 SGHVS and CDR2 FNYEAQ. CDR3 DNA: TGTGCCAGCAGCTTAAACATCATGGGCTCCTTACGCAATGAGCAGTTCTTC. The encoded protein is CASSLNIMGSLRNEQFF. Full variable domain (rest looked up from reference TRBV7-6 and TRBJ2-1): GAGVSQSPRYKVTKRGQDVALRCDPISGHVSLYWYRQALGQGPEFLTYFNYEAQQDKSGLPNDRFSAERPEGSISTLTIQRTEQRDSAMYRCASSLNIMGSLRNEQFFGPGTRLTVL.

This chain joins TRBV10-1 and TRBJ2-1; 7 bases line up with TRBD2. Germline lookup yields CDR1 WNHNN and CDR2 SYGVQD (reference sequence). The CDR3 loop spans 15 amino acids. J lost 2 bases, V lost 4 bases, and 5 bases had no gene match. This CDR3 is CASSGLGGTYNEQFF. The CDR3 nucleotides are TGCGCCAGCAGTGGGCTGGGGGGGACCTACAATGAGCAGTTCTTC.

The genes are TRBV28 and TRBJ2-7; possible D gene TRBD2, 5 bases. From germline, CDR1 is MDHEN and CDR2 SYDVKM. This CDR3 is 13 amino acids long. V lost 8 bases and J lost 1, with 12 bases in between. CDR3 nucleotide sequence: TGTGCCAGCCAAATCAGGACTTCCTACGAGCAGTACTTC. It codes for CASQIRTSYEQYF.

The chain employs TRBV6-1 and TRBJ2-3, with D maybe TRBD2 (6 bases). Trimming took off 4 bases at V and 0 bases at J, with 8 bases between the two ends. The CDR3 length is 14 residues. Germline V gene sequence: CDR1 MNHNS, CDR2 SASEGT. The CDR3 is CASSAGTSTDTQYF. The CDR3 DNA follows: TGTGCCAGCAGTGCCGGGACTAGCACAGATACGCAGTATTTT.

This chain connects TRBV19 to TRBJ1-5; the D gene is possibly TRBD1 (5 bases). V shed 1 base and J shed 4 bases, with 11 bases lying between them. This CDR3 has 15 amino acids. Looked up from germline, CDR1 is LNHDA and CDR2 is SQIVND (reference sequence). The CDR3 region is CASSIGGGINQPQHF. The CDR3 coding sequence is TGTGCCAGTAGTATAGGGGGCGGGATAAATCAGCCCCAGCATTTT. The full variable domain, with the rest looked up from reference TRBV19 and TRBJ1-5, is DGGITQSPKYLFRKEGQNVTLSCEQNLNHDAMYWYRQDPGQGLRLIYYSQIVNDFQKGDIAEGYSVSREKKESFPLTVTSAQKNPTAFYLCASSIGGGINQPQHFGDGTRLSIL.

V and J are TRBV9 and TRBJ2-1; TRBD2 aligns across 11 bases. The V gene's germline CDR1 is SGDLS and CDR2 YYNGEE. Trimming at V came to 0 bases and at J to 2 bases, leaving 7 bases not matched to a gene. CDR3 size: 18 residues. CDR3 protein: CASSVVPSGGTPYNEQFF. In DNA, the CDR3 is TGTGCCAGCAGCGTAGTCCCTAGCGGGGGGACGCCCTACAATGAGCAGTTCTTC.

This clone has a handful of counts. The chain couples TRBV7-6 to TRBJ2-7; D is possibly TRBD1 (5 bases). The V gene lost 5 bases and the J gene lost 2 bases, with 10 bases spanning the gap. In germline, CDR1 is SGHVS, CDR2 FNYEAQ. The CDR3 totals 13 residues. This CDR3 reads CASSKDTPYEQYF. The CDR3 DNA sequence: TGTGCCAGCAGCAAGGACACCCCCTACGAGCAGTACTTC.

The V and J genes are TRBV28 and TRBJ2-6; 7 nucleotides agree with TRBD2. The CDR3 runs 16 residues. V trimming: 5 bases; J trimming: 0 bases; junction bases outside the gene matches: 4. The germline gives CDR1 MDHEN, CDR2 SYDVKM. The CDR3, as DNA: TGTGCCAGCAGTGAAGCGGGAAGCTCTGGGGCCAACGTCCTGACTTTC. Translating gives CASSEAGSSGANVLTF.

The chain combines TRBV19 with TRBJ1-3, with 10 positions matching TRBD1. V was pared by 4 bases and J by 2 bases, with 5 bases of the junction left unmatched. This CDR3 has 16 residues. The germline V gene encodes CDR1 LNHDA and CDR2 SQIVND (reference sequence). The CDR3 region is CASSSQGQGAGNTIYF. The CDR3 nucleotides read TGTGCCAGTAGTAGCCAAGGACAGGGGGCTGGAAACACCATATATTTT.

The table lists this clone with a count of one. The chain recombines TRBV19 with TRBJ2-3; D is unclear. Between the trimmed V and J ends, which lost 5 bases and 4 bases, there was a span of 10 bases. CDR3 length: 13 residues. Germline CDR1 and CDR2: LNHDA and SQIVND (reference sequence). DNA of the CDR3: TGTGCCAGTAGTCTCACAAAACCAGATACGCAGTATTTT. This codes for CASSLTKPDTQYF.

The CDR3 spells CASSFLGALPNEQYF. The DNA of the CDR3 is TGTGCCAGCAGCTTTCTGGGGGCCCTACCCAACGAGCAGTACTTC. The chain joins TRBV13 to TRBJ2-7; tentative D call: TRBD1 (6 bases). The CDR3 covers 15 residues. Germline values: CDR1 PRHDT, CDR2 FYEKMQ (reference sequence). The V end lost 3 bases, the J end lost 5 bases, and 17 bases lay between the germline ends.

This clone has just a few counts. The chain employs TRBV19 and TRBJ1-2, with a tentative D call TRBD1 (6 bases). This CDR3 contains 13 residues. With 6 bases removed from V and 9 bases from J, the gap between germline ends came to 17 bases. Germline CDR1 reads LNHDA; CDR2 reads SQIVND (reference sequence). CDR3 in DNA: TGTGCCAGTAGCAGAAAACAGGGTTCTAGCTACACCTTC. Translated: CASSRKQGSSYTF.

The chain employs TRBV7-2 and TRBJ1-6; TRBD1 matches 9 bases. Germline-derived CDR1 and CDR2 are SGHTA and FQGNSA. With 3 bases clipped from V and 8 bases from J, the junction kept 5 bases outside the gene matches. CDR3 length: 15 residues. The CDR3 here is CASSFGTGSYSPLHF. CDR3 DNA: TGTGCCAGCAGCTTTGGGACAGGGTCTTATTCACCCCTCCACTTT.

The V gene is TRBV7-9, the J gene TRBJ2-3; D not resolved. CDR3 length equals 14 residues. V dropped 2 bases and J dropped 0 bases, with 6 bases sitting between them. Germline CDR1 is SEHNR and CDR2 is FQNEAQ (reference sequence). CDR3 protein: CASSLSVSTDTQYF. In DNA, the CDR3 is TGTGCCAGCAGCTTATCAGTGAGCACAGATACGCAGTATTTT. Complete variable domain (other parts from reference TRBV7-9 and TRBJ2-3): DTGVSQNPRHKITKRGQNVTFRCDPISEHNRLYWYRQTLGQGPEFLTYFQNEAQLEKSRLLSDRFSAERPKGSFSTLEIQRTEQGDSAMYLCASSLSVSTDTQYFGPGTRLTVL.

The chain joins TRBV19 to TRBJ1-5, with TRBD1 identical over 7 bases. This CDR3 contains 15 residues. Trimming at V came to 4 bases and at J to 4 bases, leaving 7 bases not matched to a gene. CDR1 LNHDA and CDR2 SQIVND come from the germline V gene (reference sequence). The DNA of the CDR3 is TGTGCCAGTAGTAAAGACAGGGCCCATAATCAGCCCCAGCATTTT. Its protein product is CASSKDRAHNQPQHF.

The chain links TRBV7-6 to TRBJ2-7; possibly TRBD2 for D (5 bases). With 5 bases removed from V and 6 bases from J, the gap between germline ends came to 20 bases. The CDR3 spans 15 residues. Germline V lookup: CDR1 SGHVS, CDR2 FNYEAQ. CDR3: CASSQTPTGSGEQYF. In DNA form, the CDR3 reads TGTGCCAGCAGCCAGACGCCGACGGGGTCGGGCGAGCAGTACTTC.

In this sample, this clone turned up once. The chain combines TRBV7-9 with TRBJ2-7; 7 nucleotides align to TRBD1. This CDR3 has 15 residues. The V gene end was trimmed by 0 bases and the J gene end by 1 base; junction bases not matched to a gene: 3. Germline CDR1 and CDR2: SEHNR and FQNEAQ (reference sequence). The DNA for the CDR3 is TGTGCCAGCAGCTTAGCCCGGGACAGATCCTACGAGCAGTACTTC. The encoded protein is CASSLARDRSYEQYF.

The chain couples TRBV21-1 to TRBJ1-2; TRBD1 is the table's D call and was not checked against the DNA. TRBV21-1 is given as a pseudogene. This CDR3 has 15 amino acids. The CDR3 sequence is CASNSQGRQSGGYTF. Here the CDR3 DNA reads TGTGCCAGCAATTCCCAAGGCAGGCAGAGTGGGGGCTACACCTTC.

The rearrangement uses TRBV19 and TRBJ2-7; a weak D match, TRBD1 (6 bases). V was shortened by 10 bases and J by 2 bases, with 15 bases between the two germline ends. This CDR3 has 13 residues. CDR1 is LNHDA and CDR2 is SQIVND in the germline V gene (reference sequence). CDR3 nucleotides: TGTGCCACAAACCAGGGGACACCCTACGAGCAGTACTTC. Amino acid sequence: CATNQGTPYEQYF.

The rearrangement joins TRBV18 to TRBJ1-5; 7 nucleotides align to TRBD1. The CDR3 is 15 residues long. Germline V gives CDR1 KGHSH, CDR2 LQKENI. V trimming: 2 bases; J trimming: 7 bases; junction bases outside the gene matches: 8. The CDR3 region is CASSPEGTDIQPQHF. CDR3 DNA sequence: TGTGCCAGCTCACCAGAAGGGACAGATATACAGCCCCAGCATTTT.

This clone was recorded a few times. V gene TRBV7-2 combines with J gene TRBJ1-2, with 7 bases lining up with TRBD1. With 3 bases clipped from V and 7 bases from J, the junction kept 5 bases outside the gene matches. Germline V gene lookup returns CDR1 SGHTA and CDR2 FQGNSA. CDR3 size: 13 residues. The CDR3 protein is CASSFDRAAGYTF. The CDR3 nucleotides read TGTGCCAGCAGCTTTGACAGGGCTGCTGGCTACACCTTC.

The gene calls are TRBV25-1 and TRBJ2-1, with TRBD2 identical over 15 bases. CDR3 length: 18 residues. Germline V CDR1 and CDR2: MGHDK, SYGVNS. With 6 bases clipped from V and 6 bases from J, the junction kept 12 bases outside the gene matches. In DNA, the CDR3 is TGTGCCAGCAGAACGGGACTAGCGGGGGGCCCGAGGGGCAATGAGCAGTTCTTC. Translated: CASRTGLAGGPRGNEQFF.

CDR3 in DNA: TGTGCCGGGAAGGGGTTCGTCACCGGGGAGCTGTTTTTT. It encodes CAGKGFVTGELFF. The genes are TRBV30 and TRBJ2-2, with D possibly TRBD1 on 5 matching bases. Germline V CDR1 and CDR2: GTSNPN, SVGIG (reference sequence). The ends were cut back, 8 bases at V and 4 bases at J, with 14 bases in the middle. The CDR3 spans 13 residues.

This chain joins TRBV9 and TRBJ2-2, with D maybe TRBD2 (5 bases). The V gene lost 2 bases and the J gene lost 7 bases, with 9 bases spanning the gap. Germline V gives CDR1 SGDLS, CDR2 YYNGEE. The CDR3 totals 13 residues. DNA of the CDR3: TGTGCCAGCAGCGTCGGGGAAGACGGGGAGCTGTTTTTT. This codes for CASSVGEDGELFF.